Sequencing of this T cell receptor beta chain was carried out in a study of shared clonotypes between healthy human individuals. Broader study findings: Across several donors, naive CD4 shared around 5.3%, naive CD8 around 4%, memory CD4 less than 2.5%, memory CD8 approximately 0.4%.

Comments on this clone: Its antigen is not known.

The V gene end was trimmed by 3 bases and the J gene end by 2 bases; junction bases not matched to a gene: 31. This CDR3 spans 23 amino acids. The germline CDR1 and CDR2 sequences are SQVTM and ANQGSEA. Generated by immunoSEQ multiplex PCR, the TCRdb table keeps only in-frame clones and is missing some. The sample yields about 870,000 clones, about 92% seen once. It was CD45RO-negative cells, positively selected for CCR7, that made up naive CD8 cells, with terminally differentiated effector memory CD45RA+ cells excluded. The TCR originated in a man aged 25-40 years in good health. The sequencing input was naive CD8+ T cells sorted from blood. The chain carries TRBV29-1 and TRBJ2-3; 8 nucleotides agree with TRBD2. The CDR3 DNA sequence: TGCAGCGTTGATGGGTTTTCGCCGGGAGGGCCGGTCTTCGTAGCGAGGAACACAGATACGCAGTATTTT. As protein: CSVDGFSPGGPVFVARNTDTQYF.